Many counts were recorded for the clone carrying this T cell receptor beta chain. Trimming shortened V by 1 base and J by 1 base, and 5 bases separated the two germline ends. Germline assignment: CDR1 LNHDA and CDR2 SQIVND (reference sequence). The CDR3 is 15 residues long. TCRdb fed the 5' RACE reads into MiXCR, producing one record per CDR3 protein. The data contain about 360,000 distinct CDR3 sequences, around an eighth of them singletons. The sample originates from a study of T-cell memory formation after mild COVID-19. V usage is TRBV19 and J usage is TRBJ2-6; D is uncertain. The receptor was isolated from a man between 18 and 35 years old who had mild COVID-19 (a few samples of this study predate the infection). Cell type and time point are not known. The sample comprised PBMCs or a T cell subset sorted from them (not recorded which). DNA for the CDR3: TGTGCCAGTAGTATAGGAGTGTCTGGGGCCAACGTCCTGACTTTC. Translation: CASSIGVSGANVLTF.